These T cell receptor beta chains were read from a single sample in a study of control samples from healthy donors and cancer patients. The repertoire was sequenced with immunoSEQ multiplex PCR; TCRdb's copy has only in-frame clones and lacks some. The table records over 100,000 clones, around 88% of them present only once. The sequenced sample was blood. These receptors all stem from a man aged 35 to 55 in good health. CDR3s include the opening cysteine and the closing phenylalanine or tryptophan. The D gene is left open where the match is weak. Clone size is stated in some rows and not others, as once, few, many or a class when expanded.

V gene,clone size,J gene,D gene,CDR3 DNA,CDR3 protein
TRBV24-1,NA,TRBJ1-1,TRBD1,TGTGCCACCAGTGATTCAGGACAGGGGGGTAAAGCTTTCTTT,CATSDSGQGGKAFF
TRBV7-2,NA,TRBJ2-2,NA,TGTGCCAGCAGCTTAAAGTCGTTACCGCCGAAATACACCGGGGAGCTGTTTTTT,CASSLKSLPPKYTGELFF
TRBV24-1,NA,TRBJ2-6,NA,TGTGCCACCAGTGATACTCGAACTGGGGCCAACGTCCTGACTTTC,CATSDTRTGANVLTF
TRBV25-1,NA,TRBJ2-7,TRBD1,TGTGCCAGCAGTGCAGGACAGGGTACCTACGAGCAGTACTTC,CASSAGQGTYEQYF
TRBV7-2,NA,TRBJ1-2,TRBD1,TGTGCCAGCAGCCCCCGGGACAGTTATGGCTACACCTTC,CASSPRDSYGYTF
TRBV19,NA,TRBJ2-2,NA,TGTGCCAGTAGTCAGGGGACCGGGGAGCTGTTTTTT,CASSQGTGELFF
TRBV6-5,NA,TRBJ1-2,TRBD1,TGTGCCAGCAGGAACCCAGGGGGCGGCTATGGCTACACCTTC,CASRNPGGGYGYTF
TRBV24-1,NA,TRBJ1-5,TRBD1,TGTGCCACCAGTGACAACGACAGGGCCCAGCATTTT,CATSDNDRAQHF
TRBV11-3,once,TRBJ2-7,TRBD2,TGTGCCAGCAGCTTGACTAGCGGGGCACCCTACGAGCAGTACTTC,CASSLTSGAPYEQYF
TRBV20-1,NA,TRBJ1-1,NA,TGCAGTGCTAGGGGGAGCACTGAAGCTTTCTTT,CSARGSTEAFF
TRBV3-1/TRBV3-2,NA,TRBJ1-6,NA,TGTGCCAGCAGCCAAGATCCCAGAAGTAATTCACCCCTCCACTTT,CASSQDPRSNSPLHF
TRBV27,NA,TRBJ1-6,TRBD1,TGTGCCAGCAGTTCGAAGGGACAGAGAAATTCACCCCTCCACTTT,CASSSKGQRNSPLHF
TRBV19,NA,TRBJ2-7,NA,TGTGCCAGTAGTACCTTAATATCTAGGACTGACGAGCAGTACTTC,CASSTLISRTDEQYF
TRBV4-1,NA,TRBJ1-1,TRBD1,TGCGCCAGCAGGGCCGGGACAGGGATGAACACTGAAGCTTTCTTT,CASRAGTGMNTEAFF
TRBV19,NA,TRBJ1-3,NA,TGTGCCAGTAGTATAGTCCCGCGCTTCTCTGGAAACACCATATATTTT,CASSIVPRFSGNTIYF
TRBV15,NA,TRBJ1-1,NA,TGTGCCACCAGCACCCCCGGCGAGGGTGTCACTGAAGCTTTCTTT,CATSTPGEGVTEAFF
TRBV27,NA,TRBJ2-4,NA,TGTGCCAGCAGTTTATCAGGGAAAAACATTCAGTACTTC,CASSLSGKNIQYF
TRBV6-5,few,TRBJ1-1,TRBD1,TGTGCCAGCAGTTACTCGGGACAGGTATCCACTGAAGCTTTCTTT,CASSYSGQVSTEAFF
TRBV6-5,few,TRBJ2-3,NA,TGTGCCAGCAGTTCTCTCACCACAGATACGCAGTATTTT,CASSSLTTDTQYF
TRBV7-8,NA,TRBJ1-1,TRBD1,TGTGCCAGCACTCTTCACATGGGACAGGTGAACACTGAAGCTTTCTTT,CASTLHMGQVNTEAFF
TRBV14,NA,TRBJ2-2,TRBD1,TGTGCCAGCAGCGAAAGGGGGACAGGGGCCGGGGAGCTGTTTTTT,CASSERGTGAGELFF
TRBV5-6,NA,TRBJ2-2,NA,TGTGCCAGCAGCTTGTTAGGGACCGGGGAGCTGTTTTTT,CASSLLGTGELFF
TRBV19,NA,TRBJ1-2,NA,TGTGCCAGTAGTCCCGGAGGCCCCACCCTCCTCGGCTATGGCTACACCTTC,CASSPGGPTLLGYGYTF
TRBV2,NA,TRBJ2-3,NA,TGTGCCAGCAGTTCCAAAGGGGTTGGCACAGATACGCAGTATTTT,CASSSKGVGTDTQYF
TRBV25-1,NA,TRBJ1-1,TRBD1,TGTGCCAGCAGTGGGTGGGATGATGGACAGGGAACAAACACTGAAGCTTTCTTT,CASSGWDDGQGTNTEAFF
TRBV29-1,NA,TRBJ2-3,TRBD2,TGCAGCGTTGAACTCCACCGGGGGGGGCGCAAAGATACGCAGTATTTT,CSVELHRGGRKDTQYF
TRBV5-6,NA,TRBJ1-1,NA,TGTGCCAGCAGCTTGTGGGACGCAGGGAACACTGAAGCTTTCTTT,CASSLWDAGNTEAFF
TRBV30,few,TRBJ2-6,NA,TGTGCCTGGAGACCCAGGGTACTTGGGGCCAACGTCCTGACTTTC,CAWRPRVLGANVLTF
TRBV2,NA,TRBJ2-1,TRBD2,TGTGCCAGCAGTTACTCTCCCCCCGGGGGGGTTTACAATGAGCAGTTCTTC,CASSYSPPGGVYNEQFF
TRBV15,NA,TRBJ1-1,NA,TGTGCCACCAGCAGAGATTGGGGCACTGAAGCTTTCTTT,CATSRDWGTEAFF
TRBV10-3,NA,TRBJ2-1,NA,TGTGCCATCAGTCTAGAGGGGCATGAGCAGTTCTTC,CAISLEGHEQFF
TRBV5-1,NA,TRBJ2-2,NA,TGCGCCAGCAGCTTGGGGGTCAGGGGCACCGGGGAGCTGTTTTTT,CASSLGVRGTGELFF
TRBV19,once,TRBJ1-4,NA,TGTGCCAGTACTCATCAGGGGATTACTAATGAAAAACTGTTTTTT,CASTHQGITNEKLFF
TRBV5-8,NA,TRBJ1-4,NA,TGTGCCAGCAGCTTGGACGGACAGTACACTAATGAAAAACTGTTTTTT,CASSLDGQYTNEKLFF
TRBV15,NA,TRBJ1-1,NA,TGTGCCACCAGCGGAGACGGTTACACTGAAGCTTTCTTT,CATSGDGYTEAFF
TRBV11-3,NA,TRBJ2-2,TRBD2,TGTGCCAGCAGCTTAACACACAGCGCGGGGGGGCAGGGGAGCACCGGGGAGCTGTTTTTT,CASSLTHSAGGQGSTGELFF
TRBV5-1,NA,TRBJ2-7,TRBD1,TGCGCCAGCAGCTTGGAGGGGGCAGGGGAGCAGTACTTC,CASSLEGAGEQYF
TRBV28,NA,TRBJ1-5,NA,TGTGCCAGCAGTTTAGTCGTCAATCAGCCCCAGCATTTT,CASSLVVNQPQHF
TRBV6-2/TRBV6-3,NA,TRBJ1-1,NA,TGTGCCAGCAGTTACGGGCATAGAAGAATGGGGGCTTTCTTT,CASSYGHRRMGAFF
TRBV10-1,NA,TRBJ2-5,TRBD1,TGCGCCAGTCCGAAGACAGGGAAAGAGACCCAGTACTTC,CASPKTGKETQYF
TRBV6-2/TRBV6-3,NA,TRBJ2-7,NA,TGTGCCAGCAGTTACTCTAACTACGAGCAGTACTTC,CASSYSNYEQYF
TRBV7-9,few,TRBJ2-7,NA,TGTGCCAGCAGCTTAGAGACTACTCGGCAGTACTTC,CASSLETTRQYF
TRBV10-2,NA,TRBJ2-3,TRBD1,TGCGCCAGCAGAGACGGACAGGGGCGGACAGATACGCAGTATTTT,CASRDGQGRTDTQYF
TRBV11-1,once,TRBJ1-1,NA,TGTGCCAGCAGCCCGACGGGACCTATGAACACTGAAGCTTTCTTT,CASSPTGPMNTEAFF
TRBV7-9,NA,TRBJ1-4,NA,TGTGCCAGCAGCCCCGGACAGAGATATAATGAAAAACTGTTTTTT,CASSPGQRYNEKLFF